This TCR beta chain was observed in a study of T cells after yellow fever vaccination (dated 2019 in TCRdb). About the study as a whole: The SMART-Seq v4 Ultra Low Input RNA kit was used to prepare libraries from fractions with low cell numbers. Bulk TCR alpha and beta repertoires were sequenced longitudinally to track T-cell clones before and after primary and booster YFV17D yellow fever vaccination. The cohort comprised two healthy male donors, one aged 18 to 29 and one aged 30 to 40 years. Blood was drawn at multiple timepoints before and after primary and secondary immunization, with bulk PBMC replicates and cell subsets isolated. On the study overall, not on this receptor specifically: After the booster, most clones that had expanded after primary vaccination were detected again (roughly 95% of CD4 and around nine tenths of CD8), suggesting broad maintenance of memory. Only a couple of donors were included in the study, so the extent to which the findings can be generalized is limited. Compared with the primary T-cell response, the secondary T-cell response was weaker but faster, peaking on day 5 rather than day 15. A small fraction of clonotypes appeared in both the CD4 and CD8 compartments, likely as a result of convergent recombination. Computational filtering was needed because FACS-sorted repertoires could contain abundant contaminating clonotypes from the bulk population.

TCR cDNA was synthesized by 5'RACE template switching, through which a universal primer site and unique molecular identifiers were introduced. cDNA synthesis was primed from both the TCR alpha and TCR beta constant segments. Library amplification used two PCR steps, and the second PCR step added sample barcodes and sequencing adapters. Sequencing of libraries was performed on Illumina HiSeq 2500 (2x100 bp) or NovaSeq (2x150 bp). In the authors' own workflow: Reads were demultiplexed and collapsed into UMI consensus sequences with MIGEC, and V(D)J alignment was performed with MiXCR. Using edgeR on replicate PBMC samples, clonotypes were called vaccine-responding if FDR was below 0.01 and the log2 fold change was above 5 up to day 15. Each bulk clonotype was labeled CD4 or CD8 based on which sequenced repertoire, CD4 or CD8, contained the clonotype at higher abundance. TCRdb reworked the public reads: Q25 trimming with fastp, MiXCR clone assembly, productive beta chains retained. Identical CDR3 proteins give one entry, which carries the most common genes and DNA. The V and J calls reflect TCRdb's pipeline rather than the authors' work. The sample has about 350,000 distinct CDR3 sequences on record, approximately 8% of them singletons. Of the sample, under 20% falls within the top ten clones.

The sample's treatment or condition label, in plain terms: live attenuated yellow fever vaccine strain. At each blood-draw timepoint, two biological replicates of bulk PBMCs were collected. A standard Ficoll-Paque protocol was used to isolate PBMCs from peripheral blood. TriZol was used to extract RNA from bulk PBMCs, from CD4 and CD8 fractions, and from dextramer-positive and dextramer-negative fractions. The CDR3 starts with the cysteine, ends with the phenylalanine, and has 18 residues. The DNA shown is the 54-base CDR3, in frame from base 1. Trimming accounts for 0 bases at V and 2 bases at J, while the number of junction bases matched to no gene is 9. CDR1 MNHEY and CDR2 SVGAGI are derived from the germline V gene. The sample holds a few counts of this clonotype. The target of this receptor is not known. No base-level quality is on record; no much larger clone is a single base apart.

This clonotype originated in a man between 18 and 29 years old who received the YFV17D yellow fever vaccine. Sample: PBMCs, taken roughly 47 days after the first yellow fever vaccination. The sequence joins TRBV6-5 to TRBJ2-2, with TRBD1 matching 7 junction bases. The DNA is TGTGCCAGCAGTTACTCTGGTGCTGGGACAGATAACACCGGGGAGCTGTTTTTT. This sequence encodes CASSYSGAGTDNTGELFF.